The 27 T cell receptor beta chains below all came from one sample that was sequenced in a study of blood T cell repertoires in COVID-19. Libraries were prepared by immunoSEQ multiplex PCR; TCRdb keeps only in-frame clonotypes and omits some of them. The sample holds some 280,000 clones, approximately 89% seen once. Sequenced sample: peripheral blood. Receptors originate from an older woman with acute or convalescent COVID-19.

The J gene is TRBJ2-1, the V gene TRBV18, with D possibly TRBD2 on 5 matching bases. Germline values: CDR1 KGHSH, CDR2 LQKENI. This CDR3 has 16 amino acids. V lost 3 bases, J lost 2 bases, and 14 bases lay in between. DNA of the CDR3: TGTGCCAGCTCACCGTCGTCCGGGAAAACCTACAATGAGCAGTTCTTC. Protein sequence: CASSPSSGKTYNEQFF.

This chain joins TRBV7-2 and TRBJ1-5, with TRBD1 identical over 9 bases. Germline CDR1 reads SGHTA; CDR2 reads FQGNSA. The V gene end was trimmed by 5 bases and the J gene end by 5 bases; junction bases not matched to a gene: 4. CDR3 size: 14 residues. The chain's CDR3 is CASSPRQGDQPQHF. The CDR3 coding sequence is TGTGCCAGCAGCCCGAGACAGGGGGATCAGCCCCAGCATTTT.

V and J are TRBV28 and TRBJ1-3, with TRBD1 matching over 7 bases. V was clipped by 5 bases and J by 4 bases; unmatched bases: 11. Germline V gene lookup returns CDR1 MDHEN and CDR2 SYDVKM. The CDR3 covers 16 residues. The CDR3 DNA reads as TGTGCCAGCAGTATCAGTTGGACAGGATGGGGAAACACCATATATTTT. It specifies CASSISWTGWGNTIYF.

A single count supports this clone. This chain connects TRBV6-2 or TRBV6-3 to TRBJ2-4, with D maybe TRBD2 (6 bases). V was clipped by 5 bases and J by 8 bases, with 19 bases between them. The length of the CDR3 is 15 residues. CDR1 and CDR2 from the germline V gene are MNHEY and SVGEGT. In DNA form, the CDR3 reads TGTGCCAGCAGTCAACGAGGAGGGCAGTTTGACATTCAGTACTTC. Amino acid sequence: CASSQRGGQFDIQYF.

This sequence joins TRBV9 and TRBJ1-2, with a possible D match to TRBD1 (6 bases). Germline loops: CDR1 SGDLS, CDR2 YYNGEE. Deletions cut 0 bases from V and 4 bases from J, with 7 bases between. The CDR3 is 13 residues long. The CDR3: CASSVEQGYGYTF. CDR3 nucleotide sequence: TGTGCCAGCAGCGTAGAACAGGGCTATGGCTACACCTTC.

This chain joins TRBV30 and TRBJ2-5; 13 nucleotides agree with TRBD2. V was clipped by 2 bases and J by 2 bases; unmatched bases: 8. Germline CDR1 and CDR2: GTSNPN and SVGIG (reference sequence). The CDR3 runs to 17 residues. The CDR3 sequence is CAWSPMGGLAGQETQYF. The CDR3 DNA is TGTGCCTGGAGTCCCATGGGGGGACTAGCGGGACAAGAGACCCAGTACTTC.

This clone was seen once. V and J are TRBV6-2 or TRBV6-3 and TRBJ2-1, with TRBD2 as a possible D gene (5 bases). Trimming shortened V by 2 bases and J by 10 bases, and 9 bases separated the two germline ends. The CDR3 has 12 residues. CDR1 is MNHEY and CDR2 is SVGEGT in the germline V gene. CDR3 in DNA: TGTGCCAGCAGTTACCACGGCGGGGAGCAGTTCTTC. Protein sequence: CASSYHGGEQFF.

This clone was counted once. CDR3 DNA sequence: TGTGCCAGCAGCCAAGAGGGCAGCCCGAACACTGAAGCTTTCTTT. Residues: CASSQEGSPNTEAFF. The chain employs TRBV3-1 (or the pseudogene TRBV3-2) and TRBJ1-1; D unresolved. V lost 0 bases to trimming and J lost 1 base, with 9 bases between them. CDR1 is LGHDT, CDR2 YNNKEL, per germline (reference sequence). CDR3 length: 15 amino acids.

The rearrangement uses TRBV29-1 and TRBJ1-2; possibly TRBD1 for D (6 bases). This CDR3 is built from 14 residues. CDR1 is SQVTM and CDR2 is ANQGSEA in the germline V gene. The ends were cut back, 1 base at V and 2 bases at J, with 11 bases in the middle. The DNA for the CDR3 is TGCAGCGTTGAAGTAGACAGGCCCAACTATGGCTACACCTTC. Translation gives CSVEVDRPNYGYTF.

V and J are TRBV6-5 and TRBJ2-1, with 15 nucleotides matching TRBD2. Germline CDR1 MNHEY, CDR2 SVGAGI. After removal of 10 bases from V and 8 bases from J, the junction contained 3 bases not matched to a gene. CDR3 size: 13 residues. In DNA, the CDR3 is TGTGCCAACGGACTAGCGGGAGGGGATGAGCAGTTCTTC. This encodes CANGLAGGDEQFF.

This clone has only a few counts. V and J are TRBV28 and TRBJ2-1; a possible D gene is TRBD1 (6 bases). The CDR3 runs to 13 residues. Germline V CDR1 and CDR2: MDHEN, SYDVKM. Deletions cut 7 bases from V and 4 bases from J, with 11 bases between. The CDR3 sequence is CASTPGQYNEQFF. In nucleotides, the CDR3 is TGTGCCAGCACCCCAGGACAGTACAATGAGCAGTTCTTC. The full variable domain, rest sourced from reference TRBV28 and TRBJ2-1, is DVKVTQSSRYLVKRTGEKVFLECVQDMDHENMFWYRQDPGLGLRLIYFSYDVKMKEKGDIPEGYSVSREKKERFSLILESASTNQTSMYLCASTPGQYNEQFFGPGTRLTVL.

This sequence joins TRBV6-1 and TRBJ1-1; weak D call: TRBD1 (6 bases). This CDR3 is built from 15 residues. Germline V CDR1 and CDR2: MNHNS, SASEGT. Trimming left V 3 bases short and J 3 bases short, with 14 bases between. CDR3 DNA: TGTGCCAGCAGTGATTACAGGAAGGGGGACACTGAAGCTTTCTTT. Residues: CASSDYRKGDTEAFF.

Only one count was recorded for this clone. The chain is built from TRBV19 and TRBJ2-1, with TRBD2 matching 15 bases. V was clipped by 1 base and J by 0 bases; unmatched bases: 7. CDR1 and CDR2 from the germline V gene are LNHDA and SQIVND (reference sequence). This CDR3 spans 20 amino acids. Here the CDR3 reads CASSIGGLAGGISSYNEQFF. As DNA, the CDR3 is TGTGCCAGTAGTATAGGAGGACTAGCGGGAGGGATTAGCTCCTACAATGAGCAGTTCTTC.

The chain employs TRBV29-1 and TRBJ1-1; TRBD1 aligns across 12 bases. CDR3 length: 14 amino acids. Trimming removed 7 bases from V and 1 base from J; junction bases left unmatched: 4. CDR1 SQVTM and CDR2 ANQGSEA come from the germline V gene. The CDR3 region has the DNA TGCAGCGCCGGGACAGGGGGCTCGAACACTGAAGCTTTCTTT. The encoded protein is CSAGTGGSNTEAFF.

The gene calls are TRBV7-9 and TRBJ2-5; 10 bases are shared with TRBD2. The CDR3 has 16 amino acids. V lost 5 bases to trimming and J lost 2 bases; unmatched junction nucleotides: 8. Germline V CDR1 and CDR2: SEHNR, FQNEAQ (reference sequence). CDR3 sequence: CASSPLAGAIQETQYF. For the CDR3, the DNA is TGTGCCAGCAGCCCTCTAGCGGGGGCCATACAAGAGACCCAGTACTTC.

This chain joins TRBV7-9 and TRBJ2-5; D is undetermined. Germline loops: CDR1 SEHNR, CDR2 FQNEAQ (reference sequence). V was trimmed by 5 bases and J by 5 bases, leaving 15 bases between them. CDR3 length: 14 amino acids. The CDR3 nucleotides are TGTGCCAGCAGCCCCCCCCGAGTGGTGGAGACCCAGTACTTC. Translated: CASSPPRVVETQYF.

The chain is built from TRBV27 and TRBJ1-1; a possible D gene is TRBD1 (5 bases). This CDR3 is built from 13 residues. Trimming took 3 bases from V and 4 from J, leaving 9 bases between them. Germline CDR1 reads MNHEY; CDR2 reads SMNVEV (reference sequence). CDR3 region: CASSFGRGTEAFF. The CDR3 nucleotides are TGTGCCAGCAGTTTTGGGAGGGGCACTGAAGCTTTCTTT.

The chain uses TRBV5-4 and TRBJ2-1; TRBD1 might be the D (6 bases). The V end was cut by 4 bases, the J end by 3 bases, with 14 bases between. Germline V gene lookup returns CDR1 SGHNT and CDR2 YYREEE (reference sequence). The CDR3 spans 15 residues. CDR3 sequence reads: CASSIGATGYNEQFF. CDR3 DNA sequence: TGTGCCAGCAGCATTGGGGCGACAGGCTACAATGAGCAGTTCTTC. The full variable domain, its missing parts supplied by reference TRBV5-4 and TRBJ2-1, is ETGVTQSPTHLIKTRGQQVTLRCSSQSGHNTVSWYQQALGQGPQFIFQYYREEENGRGNFPPRFSGLQFPNYSSELNVNALELDDSALYLCASSIGATGYNEQFFGPGTRLTVL.

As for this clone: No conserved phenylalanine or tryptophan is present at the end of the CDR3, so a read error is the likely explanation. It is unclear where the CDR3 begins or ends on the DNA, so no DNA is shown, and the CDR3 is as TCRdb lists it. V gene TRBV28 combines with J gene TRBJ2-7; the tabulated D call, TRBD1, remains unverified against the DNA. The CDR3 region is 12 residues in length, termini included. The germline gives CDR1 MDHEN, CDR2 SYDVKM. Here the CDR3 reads CASSDRTGATLI.

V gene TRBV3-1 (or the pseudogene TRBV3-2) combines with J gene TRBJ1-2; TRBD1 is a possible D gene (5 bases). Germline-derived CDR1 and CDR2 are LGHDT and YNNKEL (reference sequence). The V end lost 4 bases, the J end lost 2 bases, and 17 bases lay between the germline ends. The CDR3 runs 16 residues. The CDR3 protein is CASSLIQGAANYGYTF. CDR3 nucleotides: TGTGCCAGCAGCCTAATTCAAGGGGCCGCAAACTATGGCTACACCTTC.

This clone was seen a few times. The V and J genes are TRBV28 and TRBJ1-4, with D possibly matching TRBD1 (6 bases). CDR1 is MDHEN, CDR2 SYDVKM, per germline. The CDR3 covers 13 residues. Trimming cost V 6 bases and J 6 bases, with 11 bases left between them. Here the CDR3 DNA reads TGTGCCAGCAGAACAGGGCTGGATGAAAAACTGTTTTTT. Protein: CASRTGLDEKLFF. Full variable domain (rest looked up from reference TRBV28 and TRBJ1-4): DVKVTQSSRYLVKRTGEKVFLECVQDMDHENMFWYRQDPGLGLRLIYFSYDVKMKEKGDIPEGYSVSREKKERFSLILESASTNQTSMYLCASRTGLDEKLFFGSGTQLSVL.

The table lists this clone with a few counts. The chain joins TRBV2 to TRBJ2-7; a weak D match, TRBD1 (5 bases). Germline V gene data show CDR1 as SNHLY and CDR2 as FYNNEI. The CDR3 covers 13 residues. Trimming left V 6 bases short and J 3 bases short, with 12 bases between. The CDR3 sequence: CASRPGPDYEQYF. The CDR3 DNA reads TGTGCCAGCAGACCAGGGCCCGACTACGAGCAGTACTTC. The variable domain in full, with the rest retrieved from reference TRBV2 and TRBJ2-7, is EPEVTQTPSHQVTQMGQEVILRCVPISNHLYFYWYRQILGQKVEFLVSFYNNEISEKSEIFDDQFSVERPDGSNFTLKIRSTKLEDSAMYFCASRPGPDYEQYFGPGTRLTVT.

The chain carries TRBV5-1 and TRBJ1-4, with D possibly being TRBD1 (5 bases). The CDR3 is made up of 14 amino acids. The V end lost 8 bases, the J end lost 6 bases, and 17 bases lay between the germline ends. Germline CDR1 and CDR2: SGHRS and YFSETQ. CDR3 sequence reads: CASRSSGAHEKLFF. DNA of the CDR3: TGCGCCAGTAGATCGAGCGGGGCCCATGAAAAACTGTTTTTT.

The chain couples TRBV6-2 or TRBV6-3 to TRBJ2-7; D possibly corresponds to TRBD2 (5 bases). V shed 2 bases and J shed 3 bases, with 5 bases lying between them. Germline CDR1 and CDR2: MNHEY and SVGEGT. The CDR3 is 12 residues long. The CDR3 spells CASSYEGYEQYF. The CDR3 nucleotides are TGTGCCAGCAGTTACGAGGGCTACGAGCAGTACTTC.

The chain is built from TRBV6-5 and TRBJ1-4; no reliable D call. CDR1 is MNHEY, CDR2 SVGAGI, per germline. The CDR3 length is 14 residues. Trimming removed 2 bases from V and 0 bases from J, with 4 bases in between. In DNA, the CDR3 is TGTGCCAGCAGTTACGGGCCAACTAATGAAAAACTGTTTTTT. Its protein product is CASSYGPTNEKLFF.

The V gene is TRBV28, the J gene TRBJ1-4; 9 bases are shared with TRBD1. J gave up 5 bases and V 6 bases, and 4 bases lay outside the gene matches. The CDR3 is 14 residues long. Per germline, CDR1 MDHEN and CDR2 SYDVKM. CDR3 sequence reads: CASRRTGANEKLFF. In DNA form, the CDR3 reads TGTGCCAGCAGACGGACAGGGGCAAATGAAAAACTGTTTTTT. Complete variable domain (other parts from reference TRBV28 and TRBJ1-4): DVKVTQSSRYLVKRTGEKVFLECVQDMDHENMFWYRQDPGLGLRLIYFSYDVKMKEKGDIPEGYSVSREKKERFSLILESASTNQTSMYLCASRRTGANEKLFFGSGTQLSVL.

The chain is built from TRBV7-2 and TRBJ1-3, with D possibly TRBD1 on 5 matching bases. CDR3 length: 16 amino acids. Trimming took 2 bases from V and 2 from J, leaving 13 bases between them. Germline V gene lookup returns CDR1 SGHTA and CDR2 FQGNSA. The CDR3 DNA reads TGTGCCAGCAGCTTATGGGGGGAAAGGCCTGGAAACACCATATATTTT. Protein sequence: CASSLWGERPGNTIYF.